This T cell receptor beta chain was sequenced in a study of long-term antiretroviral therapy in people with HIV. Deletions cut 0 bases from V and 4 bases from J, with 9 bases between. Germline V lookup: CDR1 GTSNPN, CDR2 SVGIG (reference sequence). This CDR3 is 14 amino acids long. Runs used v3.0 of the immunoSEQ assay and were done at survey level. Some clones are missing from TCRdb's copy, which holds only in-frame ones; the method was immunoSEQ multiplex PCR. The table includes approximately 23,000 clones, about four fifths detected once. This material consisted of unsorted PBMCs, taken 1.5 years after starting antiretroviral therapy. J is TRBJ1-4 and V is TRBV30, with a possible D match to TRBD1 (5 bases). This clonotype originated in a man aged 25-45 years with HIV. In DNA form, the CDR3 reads TGTGCCTGGAGTGTGGGAAGGGGTAATGAAAAACTGTTTTTT. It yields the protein CAWSVGRGNEKLFF.